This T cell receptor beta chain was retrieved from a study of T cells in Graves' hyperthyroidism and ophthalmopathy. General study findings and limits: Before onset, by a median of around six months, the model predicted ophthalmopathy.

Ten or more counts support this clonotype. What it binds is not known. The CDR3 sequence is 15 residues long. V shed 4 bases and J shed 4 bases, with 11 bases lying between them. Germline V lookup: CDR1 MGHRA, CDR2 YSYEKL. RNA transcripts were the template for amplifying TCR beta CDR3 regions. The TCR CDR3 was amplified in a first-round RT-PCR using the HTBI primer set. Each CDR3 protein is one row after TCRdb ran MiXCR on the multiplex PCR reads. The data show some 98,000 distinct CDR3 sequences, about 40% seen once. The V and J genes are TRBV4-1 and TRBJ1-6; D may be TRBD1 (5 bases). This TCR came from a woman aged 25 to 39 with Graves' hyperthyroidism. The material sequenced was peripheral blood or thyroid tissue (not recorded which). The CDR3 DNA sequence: TGCGCCAGCAGCCGGGGACGGCTTTATAATTCACCCCTCCACTTT. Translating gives CASSRGRLYNSPLHF.